These 2 T cell receptor beta chains share one sample of origin, sequenced in a study of blood T cell repertoires in COVID-19. Sequencing used immunoSEQ multiplex PCR; TCRdb keeps in-frame clones, though not all of them. The sample carries approximately 50,000 clones, roughly four fifths recorded once. The sequenced sample was peripheral blood. These receptors were obtained from a man older than 75 with COVID-19, enrolled during active disease.

The chain joins TRBV5-1 to TRBJ1-4; possible D gene TRBD1, 5 bases. The CDR3 consists of 14 residues. In germline, CDR1 is SGHRS, CDR2 YFSETQ. V was shortened by 0 bases and J by 8 bases, with 11 bases between the two germline ends. The CDR3 DNA is TGCGCCAGCAGCTTGGGGGCAGGGAAGGAAAAACTGTTTTTT. This codes for CASSLGAGKEKLFF.

The V and J genes are TRBV5-8 and TRBJ2-5; D is ambiguous. V dropped 0 bases and J dropped 3 bases, with 3 bases sitting between them. CDR1 is SGHTS and CDR2 is YDEGEE in the germline V gene. The CDR3 spans 12 residues. This CDR3 is CASSLVEETQYF. The CDR3 DNA follows: TGTGCCAGCAGCTTGGTAGAAGAGACCCAGTACTTC.